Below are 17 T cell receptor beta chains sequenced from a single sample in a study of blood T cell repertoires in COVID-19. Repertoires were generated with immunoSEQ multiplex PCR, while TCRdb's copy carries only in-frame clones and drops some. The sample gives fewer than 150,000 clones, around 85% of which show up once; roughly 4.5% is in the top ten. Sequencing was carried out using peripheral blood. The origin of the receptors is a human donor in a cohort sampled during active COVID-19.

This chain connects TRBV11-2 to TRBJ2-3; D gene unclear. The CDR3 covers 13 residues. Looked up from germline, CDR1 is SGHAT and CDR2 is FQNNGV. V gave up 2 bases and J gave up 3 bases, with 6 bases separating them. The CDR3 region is CASSLLLTDTQYF. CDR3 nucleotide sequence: TGTGCCAGCAGCTTACTCTTAACAGATACGCAGTATTTT.

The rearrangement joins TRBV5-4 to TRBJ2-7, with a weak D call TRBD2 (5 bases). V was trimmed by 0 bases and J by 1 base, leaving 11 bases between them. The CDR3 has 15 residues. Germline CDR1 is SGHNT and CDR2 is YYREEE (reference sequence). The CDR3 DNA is TGTGCCAGCAGCTTGGGAACGGACTGGTCCTACGAGCAGTACGTC. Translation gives CASSLGTDWSYEQYV.

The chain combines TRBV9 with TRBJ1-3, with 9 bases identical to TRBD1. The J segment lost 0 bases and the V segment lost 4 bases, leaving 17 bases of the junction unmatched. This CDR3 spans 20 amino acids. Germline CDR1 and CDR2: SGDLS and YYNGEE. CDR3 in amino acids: CASSKTGQGDSRVSGNTIYF. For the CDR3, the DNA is TGTGCCAGCAGCAAGACGGGACAGGGAGATTCCAGAGTCTCTGGAAACACCATATATTTT.

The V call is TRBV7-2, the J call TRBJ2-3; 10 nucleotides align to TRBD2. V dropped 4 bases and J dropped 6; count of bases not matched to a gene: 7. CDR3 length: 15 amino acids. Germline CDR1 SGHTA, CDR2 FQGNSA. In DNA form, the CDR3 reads TGTGCCAGCAGCTGGTCTAGCGGGAGTAGGGATACGCAGTATTTT. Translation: CASSWSSGSRDTQYF.

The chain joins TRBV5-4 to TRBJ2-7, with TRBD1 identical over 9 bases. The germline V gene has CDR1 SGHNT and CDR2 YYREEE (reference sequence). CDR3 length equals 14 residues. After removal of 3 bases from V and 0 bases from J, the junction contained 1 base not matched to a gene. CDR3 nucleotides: TGTGCCAGCAGCTCGACAGGGGGCTCCTACGAGCAGTACGTC. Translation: CASSSTGGSYEQYV.

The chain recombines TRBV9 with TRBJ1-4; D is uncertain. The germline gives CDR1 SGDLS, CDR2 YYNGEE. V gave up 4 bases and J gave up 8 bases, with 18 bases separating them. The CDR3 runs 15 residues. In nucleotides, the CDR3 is TGTGCCAGCAGCCCATCGGACGGAGGATGGGAAAAACTGTTTTTT. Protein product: CASSPSDGGWEKLFF.

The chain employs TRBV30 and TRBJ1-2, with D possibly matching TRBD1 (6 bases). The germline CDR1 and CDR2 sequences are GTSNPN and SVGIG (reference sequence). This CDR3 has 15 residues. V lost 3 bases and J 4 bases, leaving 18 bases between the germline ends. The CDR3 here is CAWRVPGVTSYGYTF. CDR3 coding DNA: TGTGCCTGGAGGGTTCCAGGGGTTACATCCTATGGCTACACCTTC.

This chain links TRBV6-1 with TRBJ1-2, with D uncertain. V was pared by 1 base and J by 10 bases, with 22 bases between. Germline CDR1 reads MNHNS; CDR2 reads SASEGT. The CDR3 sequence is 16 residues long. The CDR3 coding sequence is TGTGCCAGCAGTGAAGGGGCAAGAGGACGAGGGTACGTCTACACCTTC. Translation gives CASSEGARGRGYVYTF.

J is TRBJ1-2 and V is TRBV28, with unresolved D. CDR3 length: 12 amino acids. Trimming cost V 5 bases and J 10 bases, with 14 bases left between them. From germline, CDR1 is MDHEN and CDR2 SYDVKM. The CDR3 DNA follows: TGTGCCAGCAGTCCGTACATCGGGTCCTACACCTTC. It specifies CASSPYIGSYTF.

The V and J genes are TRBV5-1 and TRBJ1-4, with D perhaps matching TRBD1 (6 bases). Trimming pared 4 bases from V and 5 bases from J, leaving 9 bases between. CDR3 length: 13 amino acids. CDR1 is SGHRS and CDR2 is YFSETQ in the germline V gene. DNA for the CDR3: TGCGCCAGCAGCACGGACAGCAATGAAAAACTGTTTTTT. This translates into CASSTDSNEKLFF.

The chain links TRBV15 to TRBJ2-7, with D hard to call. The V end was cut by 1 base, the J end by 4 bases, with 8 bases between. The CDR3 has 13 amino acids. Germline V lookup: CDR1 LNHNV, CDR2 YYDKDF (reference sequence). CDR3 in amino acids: CATSRVPVYEQYF. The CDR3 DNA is TGTGCCACCAGCAGAGTACCGGTTTACGAGCAGTACTTC.

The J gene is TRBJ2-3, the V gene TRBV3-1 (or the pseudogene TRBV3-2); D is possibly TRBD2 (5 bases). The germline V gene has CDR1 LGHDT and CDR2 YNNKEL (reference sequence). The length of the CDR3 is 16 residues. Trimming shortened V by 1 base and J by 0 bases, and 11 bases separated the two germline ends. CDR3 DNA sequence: TGTGCCAGCAGCCAAGGAAGCGGCTATAGCACAGATACGCAGTATTTT. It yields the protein CASSQGSGYSTDTQYF.

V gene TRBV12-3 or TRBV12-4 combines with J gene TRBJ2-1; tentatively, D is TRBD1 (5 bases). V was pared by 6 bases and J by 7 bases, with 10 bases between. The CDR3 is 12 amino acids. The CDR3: CASRSTDNEQFF. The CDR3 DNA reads TGTGCCAGCAGATCGACAGATAATGAGCAGTTCTTC.

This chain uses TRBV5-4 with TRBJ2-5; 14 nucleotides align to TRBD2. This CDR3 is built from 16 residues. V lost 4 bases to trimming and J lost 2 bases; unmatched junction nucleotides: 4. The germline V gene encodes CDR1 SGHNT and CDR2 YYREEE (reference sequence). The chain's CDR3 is CASSPTSGRVQETQYF. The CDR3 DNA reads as TGTGCCAGCAGCCCGACTAGCGGGAGGGTGCAAGAGACCCAGTACTTC.

The CDR3, as DNA: TGTGCCAGCAGCAGTGACCGGGACAGGCTTCACTCTGGGGCCAACGTCCTGACTTTC. It encodes CASSSDRDRLHSGANVLTF. This chain links TRBV9 with TRBJ2-6; 8 bases are a match to TRBD1. Germline trimming cut 4 bases from V and 0 bases from J; bases unmatched to any gene: 12. The CDR3 consists of 19 residues. Germline V gene data show CDR1 as SGDLS and CDR2 as YYNGEE.

DNA of the CDR3: TGTGCCAGCAGCCCACCAGGAGGGCCGGGAGATACGCAGTATTTT. Its protein is CASSPPGGPGDTQYF. The rearrangement uses TRBV7-6 and TRBJ2-3; TRBD2 is a possible D gene (6 bases). This CDR3 spans 15 amino acids. The germline CDR1 and CDR2 sequences are SGHVS and FNYEAQ. Trimming stripped 5 bases from V and 5 bases from J, with 17 bases between.

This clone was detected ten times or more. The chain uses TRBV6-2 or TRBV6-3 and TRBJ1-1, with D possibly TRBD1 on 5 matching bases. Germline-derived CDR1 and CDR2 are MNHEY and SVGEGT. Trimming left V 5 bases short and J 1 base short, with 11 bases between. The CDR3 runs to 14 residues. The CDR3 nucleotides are TGTGCCAGCAGTCAGGGTGGGTGGAACACTGAAGCTTTCTTT. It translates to CASSQGGWNTEAFF.